This is a list of T cell receptor beta chains from one sample in a study of OX40 agonist ivuxolimab in advanced cancers. Profiling relied on immunoSEQ multiplex PCR, and the TCRdb table lists in-frame clones only, not all of them. The sample shows some 68,000 clones, over 80% of them seen only once. Here the sequenced sample was CD4+ or CD8+ T cells sorted from blood, taken in a trial of the OX40 agonist ivuxolimab. The receptor set was obtained from an adult with an advanced solid tumor such as melanoma, head and neck, liver or kidney cancer. Each CDR3 is given with its conserved first and last residue. A D gene is named only where the DNA matches it firmly. Not every row has a clone size; where given, it reads once, few, many or a size class.

NA	11	TRBV5-6	TRBJ2-7	NA	CASSFTDEQYF	TGTGCCAGCAGCTTCACCGACGAGCAGTACTTC
NA	13	TRBV6-6	TRBJ1-4	NA	CASSADQNEKLFF	TGTGCCAGCAGTGCCGACCAGAATGAAAAACTGTTTTTT
TRBD2	14	TRBV10-1	TRBJ2-7	NA	CASSEVAGGKRQYF	TGCGCCAGCAGTGAAGTAGCGGGAGGGAAGAGGCAGTACTTC
NA	14	TRBV27	TRBJ1-1	NA	CASSRLIMNTEAFF	TGTGCCAGCAGCCGATTAATTATGAACACTGAAGCTTTCTTT
NA	17	TRBV10-1	TRBJ1-5	NA	CASSESSIEGSNQPQHF	TGCGCCAGCAGTGAGTCGTCTATTGAGGGGAGCAATCAGCCCCAGCATTTT
NA	14	TRBV9	TRBJ1-1	NA	CASSVRGMNTEAFF	TGTGCCAGCAGCGTCCGGGGTATGAACACTGAAGCTTTCTTT
TRBD1	13	TRBV19	TRBJ2-2	few	CASSDRGTGELFF	TGTGCCAGTAGTGACAGGGGAACCGGGGAGCTGTTTTTT
NA	14	TRBV6-1	TRBJ2-1	NA	CASTSGASYNEQFF	TGTGCCAGCACCAGCGGTGCCTCCTACAATGAGCAGTTCTTC
TRBD1	20	TRBV4-1	TRBJ2-6	NA	CASSQNPPGQGDSGANVLTF	TGCGCCAGCAGCCAGAACCCGCCGGGACAGGGGGACTCTGGGGCCAACGTCCTGACTTTC
TRBD1	13	TRBV7-2	TRBJ1-5	NA	CASSRDRGQPQHF	TGTGCCAGCAGTCGGGACAGGGGTCAGCCCCAGCATTTT
NA	15	TRBV10-3	TRBJ1-1	NA	CAIRQGLEKATEAFF	TGTGCCATCAGACAGGGCCTCGAAAAGGCCACTGAAGCTTTCTTT
TRBD1	15	TRBV19	TRBJ1-4	NA	CASSTTGGTNEKLFF	TGTGCCAGTAGTACTACAGGGGGAACTAATGAAAAACTGTTTTTT
NA	14	TRBV30	TRBJ2-1	NA	CAWDQGILYNEQFF	TGTGCCTGGGATCAGGGGATCCTCTACAATGAGCAGTTCTTC
NA	15	TRBV2	TRBJ2-5	NA	CASSEETTRYETQYF	TGTGCCAGCAGTGAAGAGACTACTAGGTACGAGACCCAGTACTTC
NA	16	TRBV9	TRBJ2-7	NA	CASSVAPVGQSSEQYF	TGTGCCAGCAGCGTAGCACCGGTGGGCCAGTCTAGCGAGCAGTACTTC
TRBD2	15	TRBV29-1	TRBJ2-3	NA	CTVNSGGAPPDTQYF	TGCACCGTTAACAGCGGGGGGGCCCCCCCCGATACGCAGTATTTT
NA	16	TRBV5-1	TRBJ2-7	NA	CASSPSVATLSDEQYF	TGCGCCAGCAGCCCTTCGGTCGCCACTCTTTCCGACGAGCAGTACTTC
NA	14	TRBV11-2	TRBJ2-5	NA	CASSRREGQETQYF	TGTGCCAGCAGCCGCCGAGAGGGACAAGAGACCCAGTACTTC
TRBD1	14	TRBV11-3	TRBJ1-1	once	CASSAQGLGTEAFF	TGTGCCAGCAGCGCACAGGGGTTGGGCACTGAAGCTTTCTTT
NA	15	TRBV4-3	TRBJ1-2	NA	CASSQDDGVGYGYTF	TGCGCCAGCAGCCAAGATGACGGGGTGGGCTATGGCTACACCTTC
TRBD1	13	TRBV2	TRBJ2-7	NA	CASNGQGILEQYF	TGTGCCAGCAATGGACAGGGAATACTCGAGCAGTACTTC
TRBD1	16	TRBV7-7	TRBJ2-5	NA	CASSLAPTGPQETQYF	TGTGCCAGCAGCTTAGCCCCGACAGGGCCGCAAGAGACCCAGTACTTC
NA	15	TRBV7-6	TRBJ2-1	NA	CASSLGDYLDNEQFF	TGTGCCAGCAGCTTAGGCGACTATCTGGACAATGAGCAGTTCTTC
NA	15	TRBV28	TRBJ1-4	NA	CASSGAGAIREKLFF	TGTGCCAGCAGTGGGGCAGGGGCCATTAGGGAAAAACTGTTTTTT
NA	13	TRBV30	TRBJ1-1	NA	CAWNRGGNTEAFF	TGTGCCTGGAACCGCGGGGGGAACACTGAAGCTTTCTTT
NA	13	TRBV11-3	TRBJ2-7	once	CASSLGGIYEQYF	TGTGCCAGCAGCTTAGGGGGGATCTACGAGCAGTACTTC
NA	15	TRBV27	TRBJ1-4	once	CASSRAIATNEKLFF	TGTGCCAGCAGTAGGGCCATTGCAACTAATGAAAAACTGTTTTTT
NA	13	TRBV7-9	TRBJ2-5	NA	CASSSDDGETQYF	TGTGCCAGCAGCTCAGACGACGGCGAGACCCAGTACTTC
NA	17	TRBV21-1	TRBJ1-5	NA	CASSGGQGANSNQPQHF	TGTGCCAGCAGCGGAGGACAGGGCGCAAATAGCAATCAGCCCCAGCATTTT
NA	12	TRBV21-1	TRBJ1-1	few	CASIDRGEEAFF	TGTGCCAGCATCGACAGGGGTGAGGAAGCTTTCTTT
TRBD2	16	TRBV11-2	TRBJ2-2	NA	CASSLAGLGGTGELFF	TGTGCCAGCAGCTTAGCTGGGCTCGGGGGGACCGGGGAGCTGTTTTTT
TRBD1	15	TRBV5-1	TRBJ2-1	NA	CASSRDRGPLDEQFF	TGCGCCAGCAGCCGGGACAGGGGGCCGCTCGATGAGCAGTTCTTC
NA	13	TRBV28	TRBJ1-1	NA	CAAGRQMNTEAFF	TGTGCCGCGGGGAGGCAGATGAACACTGAAGCTTTCTTT
NA	12	TRBV5-5	TRBJ2-7	few	CASSFSTDEQYF	TGTGCCAGCAGCTTCAGTACTGACGAGCAGTACTTC
NA	13	TRBV7-9	TRBJ2-5	once	CASSQTAQETQYF	TGTGCCAGCAGCCAGACAGCGCAAGAGACCCAGTACTTC
NA	14	TRBV18	TRBJ2-7	few	CASSRGAQTYEQYF	TGTGCCAGCTCTCGCGGAGCCCAAACCTACGAGCAGTACTTC
TRBD2	14	TRBV28	TRBJ2-1	NA	CASSLAVSYNEQFF	TGTGCCAGCAGTCTAGCGGTCTCCTACAATGAGCAGTTCTTC
TRBD2	15	TRBV30	TRBJ2-1	NA	CAWSAGTSDYNEQFF	TGTGCCTGGAGTGCCGGGACTAGCGATTACAATGAGCAGTTCTTC
NA	13	TRBV29-1	TRBJ1-2	NA	CSVAASSNYGYTF	TGCAGCGTTGCGGCCAGTTCTAACTATGGCTACACCTTC
NA	15	TRBV11-2	TRBJ2-5	NA	CASSLFAGNQETQYF	TGTGCCAGCAGCTTATTTGCAGGGAACCAAGAGACCCAGTACTTC
TRBD1	15	TRBV30	TRBJ1-2	NA	CAWKARQGAVYGYTF	TGTGCCTGGAAGGCGCGACAGGGGGCTGTATATGGCTACACCTTC
TRBD1	16	TRBV2	TRBJ2-2	NA	CASSVHGTGTAGELFF	TGTGCCAGCAGTGTGCATGGGACAGGAACCGCCGGGGAGCTGTTTTTT
NA	15	TRBV27	TRBJ1-3	NA	CASRPGDLPGNTIYF	TGTGCCAGCAGACCAGGGGATCTCCCAGGAAACACCATATATTTT
NA	14	TRBV11-2	TRBJ2-7	once	CASSLVARYYEQYF	TGTGCCAGCAGCTTAGTGGCCCGCTACTACGAGCAGTACTTC
NA	14	TRBV27	TRBJ1-1	NA	CASSQQGSATEAFF	TGTGCCAGCAGTCAACAGGGAAGTGCCACTGAAGCTTTCTTT
NA	16	TRBV7-8	TRBJ2-1	once	CASSSSLASPYNEQFF	TGTGCCAGCAGCTCCTCGCTAGCGAGCCCATACAATGAGCAGTTCTTC
NA	14	TRBV7-9	TRBJ1-1	NA	CASSLYVEGTEAFF	TGTGCCAGCAGCTTATATGTTGAAGGGACTGAAGCTTTCTTT
NA	15	TRBV7-2	TRBJ2-2	NA	CASSLVSASTGELFF	TGTGCCAGCAGCTTAGTTTCGGCCAGCACCGGGGAGCTGTTTTTT
NA	14	TRBV27	TRBJ1-6	NA	CASKWGQNNSPLHF	TGTGCCAGCAAGTGGGGACAAAATAATTCACCCCTCCACTTT
NA	15	TRBV5-1	TRBJ2-5	NA	CASSFSAQSQETQYF	TGCGCCAGCAGCTTTAGTGCCCAATCCCAAGAGACCCAGTACTTC
TRBD1	13	TRBV10-2	TRBJ1-1	once	CASRGQGYTEAFF	TGCGCCAGCAGGGGACAGGGTTACACTGAAGCTTTCTTT
TRBD1	14	TRBV6-6	TRBJ2-7	few	CASSYLDRGSEQYF	TGTGCCAGCAGTTACCTGGACAGGGGGTCCGAGCAGTACTTC
TRBD1	15	TRBV12-5	TRBJ2-2	NA	CASGLVQGGTGELFF	TGTGCTAGTGGTTTGGTACAGGGGGGTACCGGGGAGCTGTTTTTT
NA	16	TRBV4-2	TRBJ1-5	NA	CASSQGGEAGFQPQHF	TGTGCCAGCAGCCAAGGTGGGGAAGCGGGGTTTCAGCCCCAGCATTTT
NA	14	TRBV5-8	TRBJ2-2	NA	CANSRGVNTGELFF	TGTGCCAATTCTAGGGGCGTGAACACCGGGGAGCTGTTTTTT
TRBD1	14	TRBV27	TRBJ1-2	NA	CASSLQGGNYGYTF	TGTGCCAGCAGTTTGCAGGGGGGAAACTATGGCTACACCTTC
NA	15	TRBV19	TRBJ1-4	once	CASSHGGSTNEKLFF	TGTGCCAGTAGTCATGGGGGCTCAACTAATGAAAAACTGTTTTTT
TRBD1	16	TRBV5-1	TRBJ2-1	once	CASSRPGTGELNEQFF	TGCGCCAGCAGCCGTCCCGGGACAGGGGAGTTAAATGAGCAGTTCTTC
NA	15	TRBV7-8	TRBJ2-1	NA	CASSLEALPYNEQFF	TGTGCCAGCAGCTTAGAGGCACTCCCTTACAATGAGCAGTTCTTC
NA	14	TRBV28	TRBJ1-5	NA	CASSLSGPNQPQHF	TGTGCCAGCAGTCTGAGCGGTCCGAATCAGCCCCAGCATTTT